This TCR beta chain was identified in a study of shared clonotypes between healthy human individuals. Study-wide background: Participating donors consisted of a couple of women and a few men aged 18 to 49. Findings and limits, study-wide: Shared clonotypes across all four donors exceeded non-shared ones in generation probability. Clonotype sharing among donors, it was expected, would be affected by sequencing depth.

TCRdb's table, derived via immunoSEQ multiplex PCR, lists solely in-frame clones and lacks some. Seen here are millions of clones, around 96% observed once, and the top ten hold approximately 1.2%. Trimming at V came to 4 bases and at J to 3 bases, leaving 3 bases not matched to a gene. Germline lookup yields CDR1 SGHDT and CDR2 YYEEEE. CDR3 length: 13 residues. CD45RO negativity and positive selection for CCR7 defined naive CD8 cells, a population that excluded terminally differentiated effector memory CD45RA+ cells. Recent vaccinations or acute infections were absent in the healthy HIV-negative adult donors. In the case of this clone: Its cognate antigen is unknown.

The material sequenced was naive CD8+ T cells sorted from blood. This chain connects TRBV5-6 to TRBJ2-7, with 8 positions matching TRBD2. The TCR comes from a man aged 18 to 30 in good health. For the CDR3, the DNA is TGTGCCAGCAGCCGGACTAGCCTCTACGAGCAGTACTTC. Protein sequence: CASSRTSLYEQYF.